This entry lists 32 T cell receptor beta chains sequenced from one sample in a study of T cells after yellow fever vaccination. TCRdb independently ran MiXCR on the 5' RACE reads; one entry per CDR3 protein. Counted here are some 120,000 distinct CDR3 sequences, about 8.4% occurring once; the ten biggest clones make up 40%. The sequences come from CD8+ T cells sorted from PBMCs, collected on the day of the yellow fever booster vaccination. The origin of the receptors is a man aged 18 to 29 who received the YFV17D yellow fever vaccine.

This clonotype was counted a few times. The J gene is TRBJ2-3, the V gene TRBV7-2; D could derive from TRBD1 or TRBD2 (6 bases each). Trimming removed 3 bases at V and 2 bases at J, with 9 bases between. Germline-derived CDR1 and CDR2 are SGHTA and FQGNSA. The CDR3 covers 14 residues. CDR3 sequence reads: CASSFRGPTDTQYF. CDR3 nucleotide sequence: TGTGCCAGCAGCTTCCGGGGGCCCACAGATACGCAGTATTTT.

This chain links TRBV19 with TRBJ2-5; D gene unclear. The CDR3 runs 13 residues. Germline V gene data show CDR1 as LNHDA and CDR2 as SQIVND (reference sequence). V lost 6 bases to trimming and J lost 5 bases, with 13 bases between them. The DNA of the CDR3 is TGTGCCAGTAGGCGATTGGGGATGGAGACCCAGTACTTC. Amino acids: CASRRLGMETQYF.

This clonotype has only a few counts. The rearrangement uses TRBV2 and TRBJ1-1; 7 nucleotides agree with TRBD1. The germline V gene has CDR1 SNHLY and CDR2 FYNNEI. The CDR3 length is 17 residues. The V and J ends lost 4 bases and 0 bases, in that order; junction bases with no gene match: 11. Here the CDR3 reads CASSADRDRPMNTEAFF. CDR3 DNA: TGTGCCAGCAGTGCCGACAGGGACCGCCCTATGAACACTGAAGCTTTCTTT.

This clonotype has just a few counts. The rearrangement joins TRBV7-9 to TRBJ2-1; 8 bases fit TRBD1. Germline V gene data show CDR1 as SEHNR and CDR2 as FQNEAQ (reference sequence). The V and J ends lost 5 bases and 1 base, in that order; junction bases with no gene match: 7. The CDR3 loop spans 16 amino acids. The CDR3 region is CASSPGQGGSYNEQFF. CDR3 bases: TGTGCCAGCAGCCCCGGACAGGGTGGGTCCTACAATGAGCAGTTCTTC.

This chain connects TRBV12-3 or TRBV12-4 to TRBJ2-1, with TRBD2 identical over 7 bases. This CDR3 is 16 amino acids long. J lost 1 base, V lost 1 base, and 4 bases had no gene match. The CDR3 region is CASSLVGGGSYNEQFF. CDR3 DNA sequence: TGTGCCAGCAGTTTAGTTGGGGGGGGATCCTACAATGAGCAGTTCTTC.

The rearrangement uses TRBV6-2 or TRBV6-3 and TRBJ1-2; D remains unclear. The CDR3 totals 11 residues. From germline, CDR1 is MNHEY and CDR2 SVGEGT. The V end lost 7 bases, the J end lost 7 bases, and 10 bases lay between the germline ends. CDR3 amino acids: CASKTTSGYTF. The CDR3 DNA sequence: TGTGCCAGCAAAACGACGAGTGGCTACACCTTC.

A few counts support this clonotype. CDR3 DNA sequence: TGTGCCAGCAGCTTTGGGACAGGTTCAGCGACACCCCTCCACTTT. Residues: CASSFGTGSATPLHF. V is TRBV5-6 and J is TRBJ1-6; 8 bases line up with TRBD1. Per the germline V gene, CDR1 is SGHDT and CDR2 is YYEEEE. The CDR3 runs to 15 residues. The J segment lost 11 bases and the V segment lost 2 bases, leaving 9 bases of the junction unmatched. The whole variable domain, filled in from reference TRBV5-6 and TRBJ1-6, reads DAGVTQSPTHLIKTRGQQVTLRCSPKSGHDTVSWYQQALGQGPQFIFQYYEEEERQRGNFPDRFSGHQFPNYSSELNVNALLLGDSALYLCASSFGTGSATPLHFGNGTRLTVT.

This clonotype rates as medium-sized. The CDR3 DNA sequence: TGCGCCAGCAGCCCCAGTATAGCGGGGTTCCCAGATACGCAGTATTTT. Amino acids: CASSPSIAGFPDTQYF. The V gene is TRBV5-1, the J gene TRBJ2-3; TRBD2 matches 8 bases. V was pared by 4 bases and J by 4 bases, with 11 bases of the junction left unmatched. CDR3 length: 16 residues. CDR1 and CDR2 (germline): SGHRS, YFSETQ.

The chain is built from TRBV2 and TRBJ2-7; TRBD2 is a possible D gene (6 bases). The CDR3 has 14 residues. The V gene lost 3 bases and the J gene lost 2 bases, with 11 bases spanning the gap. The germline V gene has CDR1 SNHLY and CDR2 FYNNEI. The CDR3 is CASSDRGTPYEQYF. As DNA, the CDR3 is TGTGCCAGCAGTGACCGGGGGACCCCCTACGAGCAGTACTTC.

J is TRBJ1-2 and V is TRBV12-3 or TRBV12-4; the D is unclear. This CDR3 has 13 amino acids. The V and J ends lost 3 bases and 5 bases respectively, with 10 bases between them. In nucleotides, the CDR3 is TGTGCCAGCAGTTTCGACAAGAGATATGGCTACACCTTC. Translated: CASSFDKRYGYTF.

This chain's CDR3 is CSVEDDFGGASTDTQYF. As DNA, the CDR3 is TGCAGCGTTGAAGATGACTTCGGGGGGGCTAGCACAGATACGCAGTATTTT. V gene TRBV29-1 combines with J gene TRBJ2-3, with 8 bases aligning to TRBD2. Trimming took 0 bases from V and 0 from J; bases not matched to a gene: 8. This CDR3 comprises 17 residues. Germline V lookup: CDR1 SQVTM, CDR2 ANQGSEA.

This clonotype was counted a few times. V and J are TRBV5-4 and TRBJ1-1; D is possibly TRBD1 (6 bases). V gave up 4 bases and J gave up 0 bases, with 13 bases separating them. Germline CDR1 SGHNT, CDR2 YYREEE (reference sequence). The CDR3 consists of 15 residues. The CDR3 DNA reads TGTGCCAGCAGCGGAGGGGGACCGTTGAACACTGAAGCTTTCTTT. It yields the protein CASSGGGPLNTEAFF.

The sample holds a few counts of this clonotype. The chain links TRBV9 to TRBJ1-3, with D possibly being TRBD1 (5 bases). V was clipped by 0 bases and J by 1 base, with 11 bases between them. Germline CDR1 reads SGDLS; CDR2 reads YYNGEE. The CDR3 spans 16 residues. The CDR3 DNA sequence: TGTGCCAGCAGCGTAGGAAGGGGCCCGTCTGGAAACACCATATATTTT. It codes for CASSVGRGPSGNTIYF. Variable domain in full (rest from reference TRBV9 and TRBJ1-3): DSGVTQTPKHLITATGQRVTLRCSPRSGDLSVYWYQQSLDQGLQFLIQYYNGEERAKGNILERFSAQQFPDLHSELNLSSLELGDSALYFCASSVGRGPSGNTIYFGEGSWLTVV.

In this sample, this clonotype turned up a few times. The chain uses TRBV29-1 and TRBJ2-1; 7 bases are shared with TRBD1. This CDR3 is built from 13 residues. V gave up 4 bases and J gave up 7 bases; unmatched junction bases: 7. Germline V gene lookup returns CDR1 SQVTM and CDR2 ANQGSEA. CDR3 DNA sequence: TGCAGCGTTGTGAGACAGGGCAGGAATGAGCAGTTCTTC. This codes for CSVVRQGRNEQFF.

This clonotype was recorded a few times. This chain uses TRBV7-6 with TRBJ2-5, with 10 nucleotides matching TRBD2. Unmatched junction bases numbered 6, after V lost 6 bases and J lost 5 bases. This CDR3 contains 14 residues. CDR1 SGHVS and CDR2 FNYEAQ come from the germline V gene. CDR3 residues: CASRLAGEVETQYF. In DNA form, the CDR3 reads TGTGCCAGCAGGCTAGCGGGGGAGGTGGAGACCCAGTACTTC.

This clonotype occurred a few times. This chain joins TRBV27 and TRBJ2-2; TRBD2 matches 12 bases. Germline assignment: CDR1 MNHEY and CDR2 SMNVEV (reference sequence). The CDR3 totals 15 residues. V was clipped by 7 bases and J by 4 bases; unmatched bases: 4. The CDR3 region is CASTRTSGITGELFF. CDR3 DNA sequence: TGTGCCAGCACCAGGACTAGCGGGATCACCGGGGAGCTGTTTTTT.

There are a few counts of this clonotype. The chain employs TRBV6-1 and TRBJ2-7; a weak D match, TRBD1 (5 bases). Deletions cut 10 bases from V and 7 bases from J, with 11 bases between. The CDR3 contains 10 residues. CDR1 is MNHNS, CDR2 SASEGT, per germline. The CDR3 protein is CAIQGREQYF. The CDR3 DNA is TGTGCCATCCAGGGTCGGGAGCAGTACTTC.

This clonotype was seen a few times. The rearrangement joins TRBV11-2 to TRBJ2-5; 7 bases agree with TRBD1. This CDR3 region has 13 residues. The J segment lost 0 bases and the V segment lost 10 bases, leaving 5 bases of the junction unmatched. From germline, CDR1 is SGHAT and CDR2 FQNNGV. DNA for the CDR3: TGTGCCACCTCGACAGGGAACCAAGAGACCCAGTACTTC. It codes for CATSTGNQETQYF.

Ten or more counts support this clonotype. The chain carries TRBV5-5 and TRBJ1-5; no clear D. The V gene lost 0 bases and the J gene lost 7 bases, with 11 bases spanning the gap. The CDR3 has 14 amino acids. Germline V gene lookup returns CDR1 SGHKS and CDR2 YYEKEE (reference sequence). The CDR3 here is CASSLEQGGQPQHF. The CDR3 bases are TGTGCCAGCAGCTTGGAACAAGGAGGACAGCCCCAGCATTTT.

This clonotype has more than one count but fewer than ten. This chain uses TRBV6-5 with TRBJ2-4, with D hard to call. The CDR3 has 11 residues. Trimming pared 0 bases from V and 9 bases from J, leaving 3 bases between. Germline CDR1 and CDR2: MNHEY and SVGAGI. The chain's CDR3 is CASSYSGIQYF. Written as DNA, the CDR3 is TGTGCCAGCAGTTACTCAGGCATTCAGTACTTC.

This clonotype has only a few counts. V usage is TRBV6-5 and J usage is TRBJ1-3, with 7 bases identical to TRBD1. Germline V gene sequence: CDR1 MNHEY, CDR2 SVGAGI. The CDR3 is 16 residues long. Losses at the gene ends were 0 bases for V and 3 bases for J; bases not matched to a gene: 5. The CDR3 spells CASSYSGGAGGNTIYF. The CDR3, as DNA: TGTGCCAGCAGTTACTCAGGGGGCGCCGGTGGAAACACCATATATTTT.

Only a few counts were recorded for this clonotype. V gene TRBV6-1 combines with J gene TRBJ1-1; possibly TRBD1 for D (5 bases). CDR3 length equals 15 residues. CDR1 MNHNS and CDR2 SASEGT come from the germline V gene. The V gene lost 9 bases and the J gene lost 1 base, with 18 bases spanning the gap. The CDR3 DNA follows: TGTGCCAGTAGAAGACCTTTCGGACAGAACACTGAAGCTTTCTTT. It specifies CASRRPFGQNTEAFF.

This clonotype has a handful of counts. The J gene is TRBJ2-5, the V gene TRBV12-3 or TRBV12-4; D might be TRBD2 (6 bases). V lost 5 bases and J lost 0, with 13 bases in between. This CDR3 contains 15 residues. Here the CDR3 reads CASSGYGEDQETQYF. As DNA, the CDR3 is TGTGCCAGCAGTGGATACGGGGAGGACCAAGAGACCCAGTACTTC.

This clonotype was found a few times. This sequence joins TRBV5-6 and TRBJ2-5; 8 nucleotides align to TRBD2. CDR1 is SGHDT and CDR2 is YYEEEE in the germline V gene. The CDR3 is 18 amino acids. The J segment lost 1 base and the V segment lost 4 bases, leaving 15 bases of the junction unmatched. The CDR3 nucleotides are TGTGCCAGCAGCCTGGGACTAGGGGGGATAAGAGGCCAAGAGACCCAGTACTTC. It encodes CASSLGLGGIRGQETQYF.

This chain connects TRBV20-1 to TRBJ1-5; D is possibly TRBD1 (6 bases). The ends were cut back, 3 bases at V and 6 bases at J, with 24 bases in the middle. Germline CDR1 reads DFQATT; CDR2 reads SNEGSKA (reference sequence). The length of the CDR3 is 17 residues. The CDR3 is CSARVLDSLVGLQPQHF. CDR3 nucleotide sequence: TGCAGTGCTAGGGTCTTGGACAGTTTAGTCGGGCTTCAGCCCCAGCATTTT.

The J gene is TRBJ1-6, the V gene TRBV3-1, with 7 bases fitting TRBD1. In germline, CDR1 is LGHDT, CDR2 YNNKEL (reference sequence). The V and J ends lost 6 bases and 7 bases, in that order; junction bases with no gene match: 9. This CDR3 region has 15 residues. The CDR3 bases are TGTGCCAGCAGGATCGGACAGGATTGGAATTCACCCCTCCACTTT. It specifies CASRIGQDWNSPLHF.

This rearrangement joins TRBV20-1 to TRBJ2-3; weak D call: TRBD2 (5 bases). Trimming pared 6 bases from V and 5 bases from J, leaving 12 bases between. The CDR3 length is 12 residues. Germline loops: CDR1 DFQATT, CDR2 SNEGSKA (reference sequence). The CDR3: CSAREGGDTQYF. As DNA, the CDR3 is TGCAGTGCGCGCGAGGGTGGAGATACGCAGTATTTT.

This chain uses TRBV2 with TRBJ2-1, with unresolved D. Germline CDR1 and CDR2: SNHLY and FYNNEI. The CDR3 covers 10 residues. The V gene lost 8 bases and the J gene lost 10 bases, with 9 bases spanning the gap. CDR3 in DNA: TGTGCCAGCGGCGAAAAGGAGCAGTTCTTC. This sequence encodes CASGEKEQFF.

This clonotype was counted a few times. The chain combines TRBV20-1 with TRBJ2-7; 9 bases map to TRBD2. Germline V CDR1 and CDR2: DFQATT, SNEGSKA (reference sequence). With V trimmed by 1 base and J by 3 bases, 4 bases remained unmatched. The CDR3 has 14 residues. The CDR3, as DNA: TGCAGTGCTAGAGTTAGCGGGGGAGGCTACGAGCAGTACGTC. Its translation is CSARVSGGGYEQYV.

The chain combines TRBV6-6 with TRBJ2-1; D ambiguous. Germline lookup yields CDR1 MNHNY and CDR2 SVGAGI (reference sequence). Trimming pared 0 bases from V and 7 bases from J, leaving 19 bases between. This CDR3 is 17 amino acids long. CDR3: CASSYSIMSELGNEQFF. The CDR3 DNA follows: TGTGCCAGCAGTTACTCGATAATGTCGGAGCTTGGGAATGAGCAGTTCTTC.

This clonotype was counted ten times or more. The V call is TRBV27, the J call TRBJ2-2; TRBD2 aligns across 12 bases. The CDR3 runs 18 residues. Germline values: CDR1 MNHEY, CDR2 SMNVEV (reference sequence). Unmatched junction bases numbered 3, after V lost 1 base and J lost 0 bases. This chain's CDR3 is CASSLLTSGGSNTGELFF. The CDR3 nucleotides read TGTGCCAGCAGTTTATTAACTAGCGGGGGGTCGAACACCGGGGAGCTGTTTTTT.

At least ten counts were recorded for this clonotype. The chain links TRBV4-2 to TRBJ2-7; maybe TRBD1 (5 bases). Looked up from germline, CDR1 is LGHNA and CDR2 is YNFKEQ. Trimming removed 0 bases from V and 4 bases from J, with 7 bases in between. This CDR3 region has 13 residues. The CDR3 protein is CASSQDSGYEQYF. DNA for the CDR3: TGTGCCAGCAGCCAAGATTCAGGGTACGAGCAGTACTTC.